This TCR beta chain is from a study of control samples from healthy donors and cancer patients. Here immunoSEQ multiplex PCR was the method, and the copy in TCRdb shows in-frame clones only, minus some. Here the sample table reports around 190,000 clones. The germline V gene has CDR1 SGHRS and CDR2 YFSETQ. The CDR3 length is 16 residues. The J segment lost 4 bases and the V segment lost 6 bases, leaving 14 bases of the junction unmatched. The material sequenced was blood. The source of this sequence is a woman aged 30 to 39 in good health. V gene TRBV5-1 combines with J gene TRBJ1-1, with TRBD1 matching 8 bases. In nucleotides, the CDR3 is TGCGCCAGCAAGGCAGGGGGCCGCGGGTTGGGCACTGAAGCTTTCTTT. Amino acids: CASKAGGRGLGTEAFF.